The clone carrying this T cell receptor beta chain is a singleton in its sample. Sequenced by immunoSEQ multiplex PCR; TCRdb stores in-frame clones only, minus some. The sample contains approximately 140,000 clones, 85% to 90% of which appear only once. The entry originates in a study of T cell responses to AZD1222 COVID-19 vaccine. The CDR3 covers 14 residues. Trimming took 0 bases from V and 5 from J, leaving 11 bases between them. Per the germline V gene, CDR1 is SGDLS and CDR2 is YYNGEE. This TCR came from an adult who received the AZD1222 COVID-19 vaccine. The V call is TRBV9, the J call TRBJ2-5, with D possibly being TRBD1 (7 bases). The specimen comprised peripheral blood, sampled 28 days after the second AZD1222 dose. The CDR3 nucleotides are TGTGCCAGCAGCGTAGTATCAGGGGGGGAGACCCAGTACTTC. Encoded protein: CASSVVSGGETQYF.